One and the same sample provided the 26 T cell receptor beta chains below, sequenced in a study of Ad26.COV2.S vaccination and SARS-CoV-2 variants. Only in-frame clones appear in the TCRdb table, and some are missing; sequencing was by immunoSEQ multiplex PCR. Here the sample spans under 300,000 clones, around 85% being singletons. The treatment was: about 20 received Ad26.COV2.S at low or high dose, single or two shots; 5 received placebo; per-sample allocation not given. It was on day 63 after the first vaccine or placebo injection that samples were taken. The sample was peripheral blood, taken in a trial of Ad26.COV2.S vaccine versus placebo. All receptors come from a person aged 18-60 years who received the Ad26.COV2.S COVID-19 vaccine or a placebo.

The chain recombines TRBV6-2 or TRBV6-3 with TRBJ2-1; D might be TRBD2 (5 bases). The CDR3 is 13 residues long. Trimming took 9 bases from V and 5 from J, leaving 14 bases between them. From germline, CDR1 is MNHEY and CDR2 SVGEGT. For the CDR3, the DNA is TGTGCCAGTAGCGCCCAAACTCACAATGAGCAGTTCTTC. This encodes CASSAQTHNEQFF.

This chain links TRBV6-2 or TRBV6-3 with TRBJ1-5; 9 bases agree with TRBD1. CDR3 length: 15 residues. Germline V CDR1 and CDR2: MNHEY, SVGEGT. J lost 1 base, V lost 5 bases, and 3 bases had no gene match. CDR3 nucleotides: TGTGCCAGCAGTCGGGGACAGGGAAGCAATCAGCCCCAGCATTTT. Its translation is CASSRGQGSNQPQHF.

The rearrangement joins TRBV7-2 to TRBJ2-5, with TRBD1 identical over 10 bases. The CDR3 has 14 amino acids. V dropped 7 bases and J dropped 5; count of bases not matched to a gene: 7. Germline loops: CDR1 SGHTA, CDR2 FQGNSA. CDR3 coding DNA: TGTGCCAGCATCCTCGACAGGGGGCGGGAGACCCAGTACTTC. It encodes CASILDRGRETQYF. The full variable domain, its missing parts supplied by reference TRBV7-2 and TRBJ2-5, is GAGVSQSPSNKVTEKGKDVELRCDPISGHTALYWYRQSLGQGLEFLIYFQGNSAPDKSGLPSDRFSAERTGGSVSTLTIQRTQQEDSAVYLCASILDRGRETQYFGPGTRLLVL.

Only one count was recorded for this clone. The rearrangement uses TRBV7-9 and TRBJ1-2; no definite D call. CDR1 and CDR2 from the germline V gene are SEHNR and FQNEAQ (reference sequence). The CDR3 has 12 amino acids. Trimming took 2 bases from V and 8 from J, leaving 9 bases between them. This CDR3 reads CASSLIGKGYTF. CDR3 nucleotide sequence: TGTGCCAGCAGCTTAATCGGGAAAGGCTACACCTTC.

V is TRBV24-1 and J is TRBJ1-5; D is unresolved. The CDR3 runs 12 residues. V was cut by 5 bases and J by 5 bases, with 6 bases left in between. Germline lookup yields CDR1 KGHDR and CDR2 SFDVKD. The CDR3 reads CATSVQDQPQHF. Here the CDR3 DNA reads TGTGCCACCAGTGTTCAGGATCAGCCCCAGCATTTT.

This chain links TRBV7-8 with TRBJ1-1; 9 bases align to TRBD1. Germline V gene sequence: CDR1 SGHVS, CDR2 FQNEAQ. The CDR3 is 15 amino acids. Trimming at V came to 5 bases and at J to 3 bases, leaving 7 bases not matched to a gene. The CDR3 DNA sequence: TGTGCCAGCAGCCTACGATGGACAGGGGACACTGAAGCTTTCTTT. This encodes CASSLRWTGDTEAFF.

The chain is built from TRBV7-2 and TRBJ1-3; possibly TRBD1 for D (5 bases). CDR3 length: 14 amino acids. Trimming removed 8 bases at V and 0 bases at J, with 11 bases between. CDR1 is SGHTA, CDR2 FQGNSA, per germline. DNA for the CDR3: TGTGCCAGCGGCCAGGGTCTCTCTGGAAACACCATATATTTT. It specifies CASGQGLSGNTIYF.

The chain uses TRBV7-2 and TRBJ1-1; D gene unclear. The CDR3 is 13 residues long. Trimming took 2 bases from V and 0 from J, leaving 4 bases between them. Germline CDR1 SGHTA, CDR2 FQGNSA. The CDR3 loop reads CASSLQVNTEAFF. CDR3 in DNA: TGTGCCAGCAGCTTACAGGTGAACACTGAAGCTTTCTTT. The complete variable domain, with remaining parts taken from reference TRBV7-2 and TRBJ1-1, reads GAGVSQSPSNKVTEKGKDVELRCDPISGHTALYWYRQSLGQGLEFLIYFQGNSAPDKSGLPSDRFSAERTGGSVSTLTIQRTQQEDSAVYLCASSLQVNTEAFFGQGTRLTVV.

CDR3 nucleotide sequence: TGTGCCAGTAGTATGCGAAGGGGTGAATCACCCCTCCACTTT. Its protein product is CASSMRRGESPLHF. The rearrangement uses TRBV19 and TRBJ1-6, with a possible D match to TRBD1 (5 bases). V was pared by 3 bases and J by 10 bases, with 13 bases between. In germline, CDR1 is LNHDA, CDR2 SQIVND (reference sequence). The CDR3 length is 14 residues. Full variable domain (missing parts from reference TRBV19 and TRBJ1-6): DGGITQSPKYLFRKEGQNVTLSCEQNLNHDAMYWYRQDPGQGLRLIYYSQIVNDFQKGDIAEGYSVSREKKESFPLTVTSAQKNPTAFYLCASSMRRGESPLHFGNGTRLTVT.

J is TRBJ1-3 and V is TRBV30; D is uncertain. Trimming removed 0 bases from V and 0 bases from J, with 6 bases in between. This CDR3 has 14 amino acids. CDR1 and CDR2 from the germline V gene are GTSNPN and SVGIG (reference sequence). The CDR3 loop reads CAWSVGFSGNTIYF. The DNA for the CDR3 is TGTGCCTGGAGTGTAGGTTTCTCTGGAAACACCATATATTTT. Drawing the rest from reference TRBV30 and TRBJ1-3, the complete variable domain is SQTIHQWPATLVQPVGSPLSLECTVEGTSNPNLYWYRQAAGRGLQLLFYSVGIGQISSEVPQNLSASRPQDRQFILSSKKLLLSDSGFYLCAWSVGFSGNTIYFGEGSWLTVV.

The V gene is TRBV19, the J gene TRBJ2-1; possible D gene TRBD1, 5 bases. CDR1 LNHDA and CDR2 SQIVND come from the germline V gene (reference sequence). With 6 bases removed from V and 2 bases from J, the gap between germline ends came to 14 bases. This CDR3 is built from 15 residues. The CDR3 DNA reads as TGTGCCAGTAGACATGGACAAGGTCCCTACAATGAGCAGTTCTTC. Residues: CASRHGQGPYNEQFF.

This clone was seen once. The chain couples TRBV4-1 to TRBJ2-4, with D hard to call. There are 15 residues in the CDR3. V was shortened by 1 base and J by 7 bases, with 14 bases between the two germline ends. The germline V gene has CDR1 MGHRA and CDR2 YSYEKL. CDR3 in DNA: TGCGCCAGCAGCCAAGGGTTAGCCAGGAGCAACATTCAGTACTTC. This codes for CASSQGLARSNIQYF.

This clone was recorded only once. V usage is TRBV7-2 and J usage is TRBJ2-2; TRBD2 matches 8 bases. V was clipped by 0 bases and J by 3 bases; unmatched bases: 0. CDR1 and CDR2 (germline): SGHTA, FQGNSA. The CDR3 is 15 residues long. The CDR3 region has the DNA TGTGCCAGCAGCTTAGCCGGGGGGGACACCGGGGAGCTGTTTTTT. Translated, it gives CASSLAGGDTGELFF.

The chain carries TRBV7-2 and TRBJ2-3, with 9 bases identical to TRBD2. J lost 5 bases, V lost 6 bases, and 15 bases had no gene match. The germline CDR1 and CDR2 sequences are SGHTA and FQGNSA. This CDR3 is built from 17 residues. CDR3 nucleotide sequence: TGTGCCAGCAGACCCCGGACTGGCGGGGGGGCCCTAGATACGCAGTATTTT. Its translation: CASRPRTGGGALDTQYF.

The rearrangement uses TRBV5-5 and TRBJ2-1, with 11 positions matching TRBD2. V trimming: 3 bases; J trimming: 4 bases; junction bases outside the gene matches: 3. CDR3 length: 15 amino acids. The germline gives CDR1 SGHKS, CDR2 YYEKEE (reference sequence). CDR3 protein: CASSSGLAVYNEQFF. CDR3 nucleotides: TGTGCCAGCAGCTCGGGACTAGCGGTTTACAATGAGCAGTTCTTC. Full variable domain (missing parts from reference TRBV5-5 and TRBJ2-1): DAGVTQSPTHLIKTRGQQVTLRCSPISGHKSVSWYQQVLGQGPQFIFQYYEKEERGRGNFPDRFSARQFPNYSSELNVNALLLGDSALYLCASSSGLAVYNEQFFGPGTRLTVL.

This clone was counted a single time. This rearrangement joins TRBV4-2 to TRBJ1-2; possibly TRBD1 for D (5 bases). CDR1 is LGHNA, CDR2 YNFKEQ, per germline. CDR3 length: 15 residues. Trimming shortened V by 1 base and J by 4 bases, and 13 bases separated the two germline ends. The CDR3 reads CASSQARDGGYGYTF. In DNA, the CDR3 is TGTGCCAGCAGCCAAGCTCGGGACGGCGGCTATGGCTACACCTTC.

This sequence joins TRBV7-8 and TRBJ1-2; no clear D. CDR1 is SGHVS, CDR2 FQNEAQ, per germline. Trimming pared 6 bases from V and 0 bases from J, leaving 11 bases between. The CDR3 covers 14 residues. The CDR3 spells CASSYSSPNYGYTF. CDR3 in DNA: TGTGCCAGCAGTTATTCATCTCCTAACTATGGCTACACCTTC.

The CDR3 nucleotides are TGCAGCGTTGAAACTGCTAGCGGGATGGTAAATGAGCAGTTCTTC. Encoded protein: CSVETASGMVNEQFF. The chain employs TRBV29-1 and TRBJ2-1; 9 nucleotides match TRBD2. The CDR3 consists of 15 residues. Per the germline V gene, CDR1 is SQVTM and CDR2 is ANQGSEA. Trimming cost V 2 bases and J 7 bases; bases outside gene matches: 9.

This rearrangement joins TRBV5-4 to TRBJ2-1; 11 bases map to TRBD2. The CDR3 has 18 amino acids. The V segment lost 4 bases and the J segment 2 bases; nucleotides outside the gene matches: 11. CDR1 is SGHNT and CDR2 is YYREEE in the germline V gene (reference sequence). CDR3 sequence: CASSPSGRRPSAYNEQFF. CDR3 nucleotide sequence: TGTGCCAGCAGCCCTAGCGGGAGGCGTCCTTCAGCCTACAATGAGCAGTTCTTC.

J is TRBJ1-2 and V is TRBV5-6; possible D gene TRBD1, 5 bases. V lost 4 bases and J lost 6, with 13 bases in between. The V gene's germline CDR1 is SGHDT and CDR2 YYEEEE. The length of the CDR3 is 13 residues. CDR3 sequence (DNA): TGTGCCAGCAGCCCACAGGACACCCATGGCTACACCTTC. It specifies CASSPQDTHGYTF. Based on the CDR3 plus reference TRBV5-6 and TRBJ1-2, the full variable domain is DAGVTQSPTHLIKTRGQQVTLRCSPKSGHDTVSWYQQALGQGPQFIFQYYEEEERQRGNFPDRFSGHQFPNYSSELNVNALLLGDSALYLCASSPQDTHGYTFGSGTRLTVV.

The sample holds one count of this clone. CDR3 in amino acids: CAWSPRRGKSYNEQFF. CDR3 nucleotides: TGTGCCTGGAGTCCCCGTCGGGGTAAATCCTACAATGAGCAGTTCTTC. V is TRBV30 and J is TRBJ2-1, with a weak D call TRBD2 (5 bases). Germline V gene data show CDR1 as GTSNPN and CDR2 as SVGIG (reference sequence). The CDR3 is 16 amino acids. The V and J ends lost 2 bases and 1 base respectively, with 15 bases between them.

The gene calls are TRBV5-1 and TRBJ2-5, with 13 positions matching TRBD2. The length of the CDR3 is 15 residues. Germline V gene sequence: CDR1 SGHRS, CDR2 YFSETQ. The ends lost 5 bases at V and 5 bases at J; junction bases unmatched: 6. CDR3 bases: TGCGCCAGCAGGCCGGGACTAGCGGGAATGGAGACCCAGTACTTC. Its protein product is CASRPGLAGMETQYF.

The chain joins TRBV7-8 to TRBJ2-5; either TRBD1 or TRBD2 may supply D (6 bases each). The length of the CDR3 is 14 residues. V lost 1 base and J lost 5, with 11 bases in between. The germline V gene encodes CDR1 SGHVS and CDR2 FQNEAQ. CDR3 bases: TGTGCCAGCAGCTTAGATCAGGGGAGGGAGACCCAGTACTTC. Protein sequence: CASSLDQGRETQYF.

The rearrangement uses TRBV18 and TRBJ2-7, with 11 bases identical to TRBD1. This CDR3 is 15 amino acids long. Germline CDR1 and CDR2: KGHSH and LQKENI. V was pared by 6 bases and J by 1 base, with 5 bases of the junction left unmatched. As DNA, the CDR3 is TGTGCCAGCTCCCCAGGACAGGGGGCTTCCTACGAGCAGTACGTC. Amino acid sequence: CASSPGQGASYEQYV.

The CDR3 spells CASSSLRGSYNEQFF. The CDR3 nucleotides read TGTGCCAGCAGCTCCCTTAGAGGCTCCTACAATGAGCAGTTCTTC. The chain combines TRBV7-2 with TRBJ2-1, with no clear D. V was cut by 4 bases and J by 0 bases, with 10 bases left in between. The CDR3 is 15 amino acids. The germline gives CDR1 SGHTA, CDR2 FQGNSA. The variable domain in full, completed from reference TRBV7-2 and TRBJ2-1, reads GAGVSQSPSNKVTEKGKDVELRCDPISGHTALYWYRQSLGQGLEFLIYFQGNSAPDKSGLPSDRFSAERTGGSVSTLTIQRTQQEDSAVYLCASSSLRGSYNEQFFGPGTRLTVL.

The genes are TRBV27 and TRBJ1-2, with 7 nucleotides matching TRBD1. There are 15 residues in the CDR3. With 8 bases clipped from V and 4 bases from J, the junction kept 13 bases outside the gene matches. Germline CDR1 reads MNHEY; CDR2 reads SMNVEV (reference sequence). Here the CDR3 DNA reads TGTGCCAGCTCGGGCCAAAACAGGGGTACCTATGGCTACACCTTC. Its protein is CASSGQNRGTYGYTF.